What follows are 30 T cell receptor beta chains derived from one specimen sequenced in a study of T cell clonotyping in hematopoietic cell transplantation. Time point indicated: recipient sample about 28 days before transplant, after cytoreduction. Produced via immunoSEQ multiplex PCR; TCRdb's table is partial and in-frame only. The sample lists 30,000 to 40,000 clones; roughly 96% were seen once. The material was peripheral blood mononuclear cells, obtained before stem cell transplant. The receptors stem from a man aged 35 to 55 with chronic myeloid leukemia. Some clones in this sample may be carry-over from other donors' samples.

The J gene is TRBJ2-7, the V gene TRBV11-2, with D hard to call. Germline V CDR1 and CDR2: SGHAT, FQNNGV. The CDR3 totals 14 residues. V was pared by 0 bases and J by 0 bases, with 6 bases between. The CDR3 DNA follows: TGTGCCAGCAGCTTAGACTCCATCTCCTACGAGCAGTACTTC. It codes for CASSLDSISYEQYF.

This chain connects TRBV28 to TRBJ2-7, with 8 nucleotides matching TRBD1. The V segment lost 8 bases and the J segment 7 bases; nucleotides outside the gene matches: 7. The CDR3 has 12 residues. From germline, CDR1 is MDHEN and CDR2 SYDVKM. The CDR3 coding sequence is TGTGCCAGCGGGCAGGGGGCGTGGGAGCAGTACTTC. Encoded protein: CASGQGAWEQYF. The complete variable domain, with remaining parts taken from reference TRBV28 and TRBJ2-7, reads DVKVTQSSRYLVKRTGEKVFLECVQDMDHENMFWYRQDPGLGLRLIYFSYDVKMKEKGDIPEGYSVSREKKERFSLILESASTNQTSMYLCASGQGAWEQYFGPGTRLTVT.

The chain couples TRBV6-5 to TRBJ1-6, with TRBD1 as a possible D gene (5 bases). Trimming stripped 2 bases from V and 9 bases from J, with 11 bases between. Germline CDR1 MNHEY, CDR2 SVGAGI. This CDR3 contains 14 residues. CDR3 DNA sequence: TGTGCCAGCAGTTACGAGGGGATGGGTTCACCCCTCCACTTT. Translation gives CASSYEGMGSPLHF.

V is TRBV5-1 and J is TRBJ1-5; D ambiguous. This CDR3 is 15 amino acids long. V shed 4 bases and J shed 0 bases, with 11 bases lying between them. Germline loops: CDR1 SGHRS, CDR2 YFSETQ. Written as DNA, the CDR3 is TGCGCCAGCAGCCCCCAGCCAGATAGCAATCAGCCCCAGCATTTT. Its protein is CASSPQPDSNQPQHF.

This chain connects TRBV5-1 to TRBJ2-3; 11 bases are shared with TRBD2. From germline, CDR1 is SGHRS and CDR2 YFSETQ. This CDR3 region has 15 residues. J lost 3 bases, V lost 7 bases, and 7 bases had no gene match. CDR3 sequence (DNA): TGCGCCAGCTGTCCCGGACTAGCGGGTACAGATACGCAGTATTTT. Protein: CASCPGLAGTDTQYF. The full variable domain, completed using reference TRBV5-1 and TRBJ2-3, is KAGVTQTPRYLIKTRGQQVTLSCSPISGHRSVSWYQQTPGQGLQFLFEYFSETQRNKGNFPGRFSGRQFSNSRSEMNVSTLELGDSALYLCASCPGLAGTDTQYFGPGTRLTVL.

The V call is TRBV7-9, the J call TRBJ2-3, with TRBD1 identical over 7 bases. With V trimmed by 2 bases and J by 1 base, 0 bases remained unmatched. The CDR3 is 14 amino acids. Germline CDR1 and CDR2: SEHNR and FQNEAQ (reference sequence). CDR3 residues: CASSLTGGTDTQYF. CDR3 nucleotide sequence: TGTGCCAGCAGCTTAACAGGGGGCACAGATACGCAGTATTTT.

This clone was picked up a small number of times. The J gene is TRBJ2-2, the V gene TRBV30; D possibly corresponds to TRBD1 (6 bases). V lost 2 bases to trimming and J lost 6 bases, with 16 bases between them. This CDR3 region has 15 residues. CDR1 is GTSNPN, CDR2 SVGIG, per germline (reference sequence). CDR3 DNA sequence: TGTGCCTGGAGTAACGATCAGGGGTCCTCCGGGGAGCTGTTTTTT. Translated, it gives CAWSNDQGSSGELFF.

In DNA form, the CDR3 reads TGTGCCAGCAGTCCCGGTGTAGCCTACGAGCAGTACTTC. It specifies CASSPGVAYEQYF. The chain uses TRBV6-5 and TRBJ2-7, with D unresolved. This CDR3 has 13 residues. Trimming shortened V by 5 bases and J by 2 bases, and 10 bases separated the two germline ends. Per the germline V gene, CDR1 is MNHEY and CDR2 is SVGAGI.

The chain combines TRBV28 with TRBJ2-3, with 8 bases that match TRBD2. V lost 2 bases to trimming and J lost 4 bases; unmatched junction nucleotides: 5. CDR1 MDHEN and CDR2 SYDVKM come from the germline V gene. This CDR3 spans 15 amino acids. The DNA for the CDR3 is TGTGCCAGCAGTTTAATTCCGGGAGGGTCAGATACGCAGTATTTT. This gives the protein CASSLIPGGSDTQYF.

This chain links TRBV21-1 with TRBJ1-3. TRBV21-1 is a listed pseudogene. The CDR3 consists of 17 residues. The CDR3 loop reads CASITYEGEVSGNTIYF. The DNA of the CDR3 is TGTGCCAGCATTACATACGAGGGTGAGGTCTCTGGAAACACCATATATTTT.

The CDR3 spells CASSLGQDYGYTF. CDR3 in DNA: TGTGCCAGCAGCTTAGGACAGGATTATGGCTACACCTTC. The rearrangement joins TRBV11-2 to TRBJ1-2; tentative D call: TRBD1 (6 bases). V was trimmed by 1 base and J by 5 bases, leaving 8 bases between them. Germline-derived CDR1 and CDR2 are SGHAT and FQNNGV. This CDR3 has 13 amino acids.

The chain has TRBV10-3 and TRBJ2-7; D is perhaps TRBD1 (7 bases). The CDR3 sequence is 13 residues long. V lost 6 bases and J lost 7, with 16 bases in between. Germline CDR1 and CDR2: ENHRY and SYGVKD. This CDR3 reads CAISAGQPGEQYF. In DNA, the CDR3 is TGTGCCATCAGCGCGGGACAGCCGGGGGAGCAGTACTTC.

This chain uses TRBV6-4 with TRBJ2-1; 9 positions match TRBD1. Per germline, CDR1 MRHNA and CDR2 SNTAGT. This CDR3 has 15 amino acids. Unmatched junction bases numbered 7, after V lost 2 bases and J lost 8 bases. Here the CDR3 DNA reads TGTGCCAGCAGTGACGAACAGGGGGCAGTAGATGAGCAGTTCTTC. It translates to CASSDEQGAVDEQFF.

This clone was detected only once. The V gene is TRBV2, the J gene TRBJ2-7, with no clear D. The V end was cut by 4 bases, the J end by 1 base, with 8 bases between. Germline CDR1 SNHLY, CDR2 FYNNEI. This CDR3 is built from 13 residues. The CDR3 coding sequence is TGTGCCAGCAGTGCCGACGGTTCCTACGAGCAGTACTTC. It encodes CASSADGSYEQYF.

The CDR3: CASSSGGAGNEKLFF. CDR3 nucleotide sequence: TGTGCCAGCAGCTCAGGGGGCGCAGGTAATGAAAAACTGTTTTTT. The chain links TRBV27 to TRBJ1-4, with 8 bases that match TRBD1. The trim removed 6 bases at V and 4 bases at J, leaving 7 bases unmatched. The CDR3 has 15 amino acids. The germline CDR1 and CDR2 sequences are MNHEY and SMNVEV (reference sequence).

The chain employs TRBV4-1 and TRBJ2-7, with a possible D match to TRBD2 (5 bases). CDR1 is MGHRA and CDR2 is YSYEKL in the germline V gene. CDR3 length: 15 residues. Trimming stripped 3 bases from V and 4 bases from J, with 16 bases between. The CDR3 coding sequence is TGCGCCAGCAGCCAGGCTGAGGGTGCCCAGTACGAGCAGTACTTC. Its translation is CASSQAEGAQYEQYF.

The chain links TRBV5-6 to TRBJ1-1, with TRBD1 matching over 7 bases. The junction had 12 bases not matched to a gene; V was cut back by 6 bases and J by 4 bases. This CDR3 has 15 residues. Germline CDR1 is SGHDT and CDR2 is YYEEEE. The CDR3 DNA reads TGTGCCAGCACCCGACAGGGCCTGGGGAGCACTGAAGCTTTCTTT. Protein product: CASTRQGLGSTEAFF.

The gene calls are TRBV7-2 and TRBJ2-5; 10 bases map to TRBD2. The CDR3 length is 15 residues. Germline lookup yields CDR1 SGHTA and CDR2 FQGNSA. V trimming: 3 bases; J trimming: 4 bases; junction bases outside the gene matches: 5. The CDR3 loop is CASSFTSGGGETQYF. The CDR3 DNA follows: TGTGCCAGCAGCTTTACAAGCGGGGGGGGAGAGACCCAGTACTTC.

This clone was seen a single time. The chain recombines TRBV6-1 with TRBJ1-3, with a tentative D call TRBD1 (5 bases). Per the germline V gene, CDR1 is MNHNS and CDR2 is SASEGT. The CDR3 is 15 residues long. V lost 3 bases to trimming and J lost 2 bases, with 11 bases between them. CDR3 protein: CASSEGRVAGNTIYF. As DNA, the CDR3 is TGTGCCAGCAGTGAGGGCAGGGTTGCTGGAAACACCATATATTTT.

The CDR3 nucleotides read TGTGCCAGCAGTTACTCCACCGACAGGGCGATCTATGGCTACACCTTC. Its protein is CASSYSTDRAIYGYTF. V is TRBV6-5 and J is TRBJ1-2; TRBD1 matches 7 bases. Trimming took 0 bases from V and 4 from J; bases not matched to a gene: 8. The CDR3 has 16 residues. CDR1 is MNHEY and CDR2 is SVGAGI in the germline V gene.

The genes are TRBV25-1 and TRBJ1-1; no clear D. Per the germline V gene, CDR1 is MGHDK and CDR2 is SYGVNS. CDR3 length equals 15 residues. With 0 bases removed from V and 3 bases from J, the gap between germline ends came to 11 bases. CDR3 sequence: CASSEYLGKYTEAFF. CDR3 bases: TGTGCCAGCAGTGAATATTTGGGGAAGTACACTGAAGCTTTCTTT.

By sample fraction, this clone is medium-sized. CDR3 coding DNA: TGTGCCAGCAGCCACGACTATTATAGCAATCAGCCCCAGCATTTT. Translated: CASSHDYYSNQPQHF. The chain uses TRBV7-2 and TRBJ1-5; D is uncertain. V dropped 5 bases and J dropped 0 bases, with 11 bases sitting between them. Germline CDR1 reads SGHTA; CDR2 reads FQGNSA. The CDR3 covers 15 residues.

The chain combines TRBV7-6 with TRBJ2-3; 9 bases line up with TRBD2. J was trimmed by 1 base and V by 8 bases; bases with no gene match: 4. In germline, CDR1 is SGHVS, CDR2 FNYEAQ. CDR3 size: 14 residues. In DNA form, the CDR3 reads TGTGCCAGCGGCTCTAGCGGGGGCACAGATACGCAGTATTTT. Encoded protein: CASGSSGGTDTQYF.

This rearrangement joins TRBV7-2 to TRBJ2-1; tentatively, D is TRBD1 or TRBD2 (5 bases each). The V end was cut by 6 bases, the J end by 7 bases, with 19 bases between. The CDR3 covers 15 residues. Germline V CDR1 and CDR2: SGHTA, FQGNSA. Here the CDR3 reads CASRPSGTDQNEQFF. As DNA, the CDR3 is TGTGCCAGCAGACCTTCCGGGACGGACCAAAATGAGCAGTTCTTC.

This clone occurred once. The chain links TRBV11-2 to TRBJ1-2; 7 bases align to TRBD1. The germline gives CDR1 SGHAT, CDR2 FQNNGV. J lost 8 bases, V lost 4 bases, and 10 bases had no gene match. This CDR3 comprises 14 residues. The CDR3 region is CASSYSQGFAGYTF. The CDR3 DNA follows: TGTGCCAGCAGCTACTCACAGGGGTTCGCGGGCTACACCTTC.

The rearrangement uses TRBV28 and TRBJ1-5; D is uncertain. CDR3 length equals 16 residues. Germline CDR1 and CDR2: MDHEN and SYDVKM. Trimming took off 3 bases at V and 7 bases at J, with 19 bases between the two ends. The CDR3 spells CASSFQYSSRIQPQHF. The CDR3 nucleotides are TGTGCCAGCAGTTTCCAATACAGCTCCCGGATCCAGCCCCAGCATTTT.

This clone appeared a single time. V gene TRBV4-1 combines with J gene TRBJ1-2; 9 bases are shared with TRBD1. V lost 4 bases and J lost 8; bases outside the gene matches: 8. Germline-derived CDR1 and CDR2 are MGHRA and YSYEKL. The CDR3 consists of 14 residues. The CDR3: CASSPTGGEMGYTF. The CDR3 DNA reads as TGCGCCAGCAGCCCCACAGGGGGCGAAATGGGCTACACCTTC.

The chain has TRBV2 and TRBJ1-4; D remains ambiguous. CDR1 SNHLY and CDR2 FYNNEI come from the germline V gene. The V and J ends lost 6 bases and 11 bases respectively, with 13 bases between them. The CDR3 is made up of 12 amino acids. CDR3 in amino acids: CASSGRLGKLFF. The CDR3 DNA reads as TGTGCCAGCAGCGGCCGCCTGGGGAAACTGTTTTTT.

This clone was found once. V and J are TRBV4-3 and TRBJ1-4; weak D call: TRBD1 (6 bases). The CDR3 spans 16 residues. The germline V gene has CDR1 LGHNA and CDR2 YSLEER. V shed 6 bases and J shed 0 bases, with 14 bases lying between them. The CDR3 coding sequence is TGCGCCAGCAGTCCCGGGGGGGGCGCAACTAATGAAAAACTGTTTTTT. It specifies CASSPGGGATNEKLFF.

V and J are TRBV30 and TRBJ1-3; 10 nucleotides line up with TRBD1. V was clipped by 2 bases and J by 6 bases; unmatched bases: 7. Looked up from germline, CDR1 is GTSNPN and CDR2 is SVGIG (reference sequence). The CDR3 has 15 residues. The DNA of the CDR3 is TGTGCCTGGAGTTTCCCGACAGGGGGCTTAAACACCATATATTTT. Translated: CAWSFPTGGLNTIYF.